These 8 T cell receptor beta chains were all obtained from the same sample, sequenced in a study of blood T cell repertoires in COVID-19. Using immunoSEQ multiplex PCR, the repertoire was profiled, and TCRdb retains in-frame clones only, with some absent. The data show about 70,000 clones, with roughly 80% seen just once and approximately 5.1% held by the top ten. Sample: peripheral blood. These receptors all come from a woman over 75 with active or convalescent COVID-19.

This clone was recorded once. This sequence joins TRBV27 and TRBJ1-2; D is undetermined. The CDR3 is 12 residues long. V was pared by 6 bases and J by 4 bases, with 9 bases between. CDR1 is MNHEY, CDR2 SMNVEV, per germline (reference sequence). The CDR3 reads CASRTVGYGYTF. The CDR3, as DNA: TGTGCCAGCAGAACAGTCGGCTATGGCTACACCTTC.

V usage is TRBV6-9 and J usage is TRBJ2-7, with D maybe TRBD1 (5 bases). The CDR3 covers 13 residues. Trimming shortened V by 2 bases and J by 5 bases, and 10 bases separated the two germline ends. From germline, CDR1 is MNHGY and CDR2 SVAAGI. Written as DNA, the CDR3 is TGTGCCAGCAGTTATCGACAGCCCGACGAGCAGTACTTC. Protein sequence: CASSYRQPDEQYF.

The chain carries TRBV6-1 and TRBJ2-5, with 12 bases aligning to TRBD2. J was trimmed by 2 bases and V by 4 bases; bases with no gene match: 5. Germline assignment: CDR1 MNHNS and CDR2 SASEGT. This CDR3 spans 16 amino acids. DNA for the CDR3: TGTGCCAGCAGTGCGCGGACTAGCGGGGCACAAGAGACCCAGTACTTC. Translating it yields CASSARTSGAQETQYF.

The chain employs TRBV5-1 and TRBJ1-2; the D gene is possibly TRBD1 (5 bases). Germline CDR1 reads SGHRS; CDR2 reads YFSETQ. The V end was cut by 4 bases, the J end by 1 base, with 20 bases between. This CDR3 comprises 17 residues. CDR3 sequence reads: CASSLRGDRSLNYGYTF. The CDR3 bases are TGCGCCAGCAGCCTAAGGGGTGATCGTTCTCTTAACTATGGCTACACCTTC.

This clone was counted a few times. V and J are TRBV5-1 and TRBJ1-2; a possible D gene is TRBD1 (6 bases). CDR3 length: 15 amino acids. Trimming removed 0 bases at V and 3 bases at J, with 12 bases between. Germline assignment: CDR1 SGHRS and CDR2 YFSETQ. CDR3 protein: CASSLGTAQDYGYTF. The CDR3 DNA follows: TGCGCCAGCAGCTTGGGGACAGCCCAAGACTATGGCTACACCTTC.

This chain connects TRBV27 to TRBJ2-7; TRBD2 agrees at 8 bases. The ends lost 6 bases at V and 4 bases at J; junction bases unmatched: 8. The CDR3 contains 14 residues. The germline CDR1 and CDR2 sequences are MNHEY and SMNVEV (reference sequence). The CDR3 is CASRISGNGYEQYF. The CDR3 region has the DNA TGTGCCAGCAGAATTAGCGGGAACGGGTACGAGCAGTACTTC.

The V and J genes are TRBV28 and TRBJ1-2; D may be TRBD1 (6 bases). V lost 3 bases, J lost 4 bases, and 15 bases lay in between. The germline gives CDR1 MDHEN, CDR2 SYDVKM. The CDR3 sequence is 15 residues long. CDR3 nucleotides: TGTGCCAGCAGTTTTCGAAACAGGGCGGGCTATGGCTACACCTTC. Translated, it gives CASSFRNRAGYGYTF.

This clone was counted a single time. The J gene is TRBJ2-3, the V gene TRBV10-2; weak D call: TRBD2 (6 bases). Germline loops: CDR1 WSHSY, CDR2 SAAADI. The germline V and J ends were trimmed by 4 bases and 4 bases, with 6 bases remaining between them. The CDR3 consists of 12 residues. Here the CDR3 DNA reads TGCGCCAGCAGTGCGGGGGCAGATACGCAGTATTTT. Translation gives CASSAGADTQYF.